These T cell receptor beta chains were read from a single sample in a study of cytomegalovirus exposure and HLA in healthy donors. Sequencing used immunoSEQ multiplex PCR; TCRdb keeps in-frame clones, though not all of them. The sample data list over 100,000 clones. The sequencing input was PBMCs. All receptors come from a young man in good health and CMV-seronegative. Each CDR3 is given with its conserved first and last residue. Fields, in order: V gene, J gene, D gene, CDR3 protein, CDR3 DNA. The D gene is left open where the match is weak.

v_gene: TRBV9; j_gene: TRBJ2-4; d_gene: TRBD1; CDR3aa: CASSVAATGEGIQYF; CDR3nt: TGTGCCAGCAGCGTAGCGGCGACAGGGGAAGGCATTCAGTACTTC
v_gene: TRBV6-5; j_gene: TRBJ2-7; d_gene: -; CDR3aa: CASKGDANSYEQYF; CDR3nt: TGTGCCAGCAAGGGAGACGCGAACTCCTACGAGCAGTACTTC
v_gene: TRBV7-9; j_gene: TRBJ1-2; d_gene: -; CDR3aa: CASSPSGAPAKSGYTF; CDR3nt: TGTGCCAGCAGCCCTAGTGGTGCTCCTGCGAAGAGTGGCTACACCTTC
v_gene: TRBV6-1; j_gene: TRBJ1-2; d_gene: -; CDR3aa: CASRALTGNRYGYTF; CDR3nt: TGTGCCAGCAGAGCCCTGACAGGCAACCGCTATGGCTACACCTTC
v_gene: TRBV7-9; j_gene: TRBJ2-1; d_gene: TRBD2; CDR3aa: CASSWARTSGGFGDEQFF; CDR3nt: TGTGCCAGCAGCTGGGCCCGGACTAGCGGGGGGTTTGGTGATGAGCAGTTCTTC
v_gene: TRBV27; j_gene: TRBJ2-7; d_gene: TRBD1; CDR3aa: CASSFTGTGAYEQYF; CDR3nt: TGTGCCAGCAGTTTTACCGGGACAGGTGCCTACGAGCAGTACTTC
v_gene: TRBV5-6; j_gene: TRBJ2-7; d_gene: TRBD1; CDR3aa: CASSYRTGARISYEQYF; CDR3nt: TGTGCCAGCAGCTATCGAACAGGGGCCCGGATCTCCTACGAGCAGTACTTC
v_gene: TRBV4-3; j_gene: TRBJ1-4; d_gene: TRBD1; CDR3aa: CASSQNFRGPSPKLFF; CDR3nt: TGCGCCAGCAGCCAAAACTTTAGGGGGCCATCTCCAAAACTGTTTTTT
v_gene: TRBV4-1; j_gene: TRBJ1-5; d_gene: -; CDR3aa: CASSPTEALNQPQHF; CDR3nt: TGCGCCAGCAGCCCGACAGAAGCTTTGAATCAGCCCCAGCATTTT
v_gene: TRBV6-6; j_gene: TRBJ1-6; d_gene: TRBD1; CDR3aa: CASSYMGQNNSPLHF; CDR3nt: TGTGCCAGCAGTTATATGGGACAGAATAATTCACCCCTCCACTTT
v_gene: TRBV28; j_gene: TRBJ2-1; d_gene: TRBD2; CDR3aa: CASGFPDRVQSSGLADNEQFF; CDR3nt: TGTGCCAGCGGGTTCCCGGACAGGGTCCAAAGTTCGGGACTAGCGGACAATGAGCAGTTCTTC
v_gene: TRBV19; j_gene: TRBJ1-5; d_gene: -; CDR3aa: CASSIDALPTGTQHF; CDR3nt: TGTGCCAGTAGTATAGACGCCCTACCAACAGGGACCCAGCATTTT
v_gene: TRBV2; j_gene: TRBJ1-1; d_gene: -; CDR3aa: CASSDPGLNTEAFF; CDR3nt: TGTGCCAGCAGTGATCCGGGACTCAACACTGAAGCTTTCTTT
v_gene: TRBV14; j_gene: TRBJ2-7; d_gene: TRBD1; CDR3aa: CASSQRRLDRGSYEQYF; CDR3nt: TGTGCCAGCAGCCAAAGACGTCTAGACAGGGGGTCCTACGAGCAGTACTTC
v_gene: TRBV5-1; j_gene: TRBJ2-1; d_gene: -; CDR3aa: CASSLMTGHYNEQFF; CDR3nt: TGCGCCAGCAGCTTGATGACAGGACACTACAATGAGCAGTTCTTC
v_gene: TRBV28; j_gene: TRBJ2-1; d_gene: -; CDR3aa: CASSLRGAQFF; CDR3nt: TGTGCCAGCAGTTTACGGGGAGCTCAGTTCTTC
v_gene: TRBV4-1; j_gene: TRBJ2-2; d_gene: TRBD2; CDR3aa: CASSQGPAGGNTGELFF; CDR3nt: TGCGCCAGCAGCCAAGGGCCCGCGGGGGGGAACACCGGGGAGCTGTTTTTT
v_gene: TRBV9; j_gene: TRBJ2-1; d_gene: -; CDR3aa: CASSGLVGVHEQFF; CDR3nt: TGTGCCAGCAGCGGACTAGTTGGGGTCCATGAGCAGTTCTTC
v_gene: TRBV28; j_gene: TRBJ2-1; d_gene: TRBD2; CDR3aa: CASSLFGRLAGMDEQFF; CDR3nt: TGTGCCAGCAGTTTATTTGGTAGGCTAGCGGGAATGGATGAGCAGTTCTTC
v_gene: TRBV19; j_gene: TRBJ1-1; d_gene: -; CDR3aa: CASSPQKLGALTEAFF; CDR3nt: TGTGCCAGTAGTCCCCAGAAATTAGGGGCACTGACTGAAGCTTTCTTT
v_gene: TRBV5-1; j_gene: TRBJ1-1; d_gene: TRBD1; CDR3aa: CASSLRQGTNTEAFF; CDR3nt: TGCGCCAGCAGCTTGCGACAGGGAACTAACACTGAAGCTTTCTTT
v_gene: TRBV6-5; j_gene: TRBJ2-7; d_gene: TRBD1; CDR3aa: CASSYSGQGYEQYF; CDR3nt: TGTGCCAGCAGTTACTCGGGACAGGGCTACGAGCAGTACTTC
v_gene: TRBV28; j_gene: TRBJ1-2; d_gene: -; CDR3aa: CASSLGQYGYTF; CDR3nt: TGTGCCAGCAGTTTAGGACAGTACGGCTACACCTTC
v_gene: TRBV2; j_gene: TRBJ2-7; d_gene: -; CDR3aa: CASKGHLISSYEQYF; CDR3nt: TGTGCCAGCAAGGGACACCTAATCTCCTCCTACGAGCAGTACTTC
v_gene: TRBV5-1; j_gene: TRBJ1-2; d_gene: -; CDR3aa: CASSRGGTDYGYTF; CDR3nt: TGCGCCAGCAGCCGTGGCGGGACCGACTATGGCTACACCTTC
v_gene: TRBV11-2; j_gene: TRBJ2-1; d_gene: TRBD2; CDR3aa: CASSLLAGGYNEQFF; CDR3nt: TGTGCCAGCAGCCTACTAGCGGGAGGTTACAATGAGCAGTTCTTC
v_gene: TRBV6-1; j_gene: TRBJ1-2; d_gene: TRBD1; CDR3aa: CASSPRGRVDGYTF; CDR3nt: TGTGCCAGCAGCCCCAGGGGGCGGGTTGATGGCTACACCTTC
v_gene: TRBV27; j_gene: TRBJ2-7; d_gene: -; CDR3aa: CASSLFSGQTYEQHF; CDR3nt: TGTGCCAGCAGTTTATTCTCTGGGCAGACCTACGAGCAGCACTTC
v_gene: TRBV6-5; j_gene: TRBJ2-5; d_gene: -; CDR3aa: CASSYSNQGETQYF; CDR3nt: TGTGCCAGCAGTTACTCGAATCAGGGGGAGACCCAGTACTTC
v_gene: TRBV5-1; j_gene: TRBJ1-4; d_gene: -; CDR3aa: CASSEGQTREKLFF; CDR3nt: TGCGCCAGCAGCGAAGGACAGACTCGTGAAAAACTGTTTTTT
v_gene: TRBV6-5; j_gene: TRBJ1-6; d_gene: -; CDR3aa: CASSYGNGGNSPLHF; CDR3nt: TGTGCCAGCAGTTACGGTAACGGGGGGAACTCACCCCTCCACTTT
v_gene: TRBV9; j_gene: TRBJ2-7; d_gene: TRBD2; CDR3aa: CASSSGSPHEQYF; CDR3nt: TGTGCCAGCAGTAGCGGGAGTCCCCACGAGCAGTACTTC
v_gene: TRBV7-2; j_gene: TRBJ2-3; d_gene: -; CDR3aa: CASSYGRDTQYF; CDR3nt: TGTGCCAGCAGCTATGGGAGGGATACGCAGTATTTT
v_gene: TRBV27; j_gene: TRBJ2-7; d_gene: -; CDR3aa: CASSYKRSSYEQYF; CDR3nt: TGTGCCAGCAGTTATAAGCGGAGCTCCTACGAGCAGTACTTC
v_gene: TRBV4-3; j_gene: TRBJ2-1; d_gene: -; CDR3aa: CASSQDGLGGSDYNEQFF; CDR3nt: TGCGCCAGCAGCCAAGACGGGCTTGGGGGGAGTGACTACAATGAGCAGTTCTTC
v_gene: TRBV5-1; j_gene: TRBJ1-1; d_gene: -; CDR3aa: CASSFSWANTEAFF; CDR3nt: TGCGCCAGCAGCTTTTCCTGGGCGAACACTGAAGCTTTCTTT
v_gene: TRBV7-2; j_gene: TRBJ1-5; d_gene: -; CDR3aa: CASSSRGNPAQPQHF; CDR3nt: TGTGCCAGTAGCTCCAGAGGGAACCCAGCCCAGCCCCAGCATTTT
v_gene: TRBV11-2; j_gene: TRBJ1-3; d_gene: -; CDR3aa: CASSLRSGAILSSGNTIYF; CDR3nt: TGTGCCAGCAGCTTGAGGTCAGGGGCGATCCTTAGCTCTGGAAACACCATATATTTT
v_gene: TRBV2; j_gene: TRBJ1-5; d_gene: TRBD1; CDR3aa: CASSEEGAGNQPQHF; CDR3nt: TGTGCCAGCAGTGAAGAGGGGGCTGGGAATCAGCCCCAGCATTTT
v_gene: TRBV6-1; j_gene: TRBJ1-2; d_gene: -; CDR3aa: CASSEAKGNYGYTF; CDR3nt: TGTGCCAGCAGTGAAGCGAAGGGGAACTATGGCTACACCTTC
v_gene: TRBV7-2; j_gene: TRBJ1-4; d_gene: -; CDR3aa: CASSSAGRTNEKLFF; CDR3nt: TGTGCCAGCAGCTCGGCGGGCAGAACTAATGAAAAACTGTTTTTT
v_gene: TRBV7-2; j_gene: TRBJ1-4; d_gene: -; CDR3aa: CASSSPRGRDNEKLFF; CDR3nt: TGTGCCAGCAGCTCCCCCCGTGGCCGGGATAATGAAAAACTGTTTTTT
v_gene: TRBV6-5; j_gene: TRBJ2-7; d_gene: TRBD1; CDR3aa: CASSYSTGGRGEQYF; CDR3nt: TGTGCCAGCAGTTACTCGACAGGGGGAAGGGGCGAGCAGTACTTC
v_gene: TRBV9; j_gene: TRBJ1-6; d_gene: -; CDR3aa: CASSVMTGVGSPLHF; CDR3nt: TGTGCCAGCAGCGTCATGACAGGAGTAGGCTCACCCCTCCACTTT
v_gene: TRBV9; j_gene: TRBJ1-4; d_gene: TRBD1; CDR3aa: CASSVATGGNEKLFF; CDR3nt: TGTGCCAGCAGCGTAGCGACAGGGGGTAATGAAAAACTGTTTTTT
v_gene: TRBV19; j_gene: TRBJ1-5; d_gene: TRBD1; CDR3aa: CASSSGQLRFSNQPQHF; CDR3nt: TGTGCCAGTAGTTCGGGACAGTTAAGGTTCAGCAATCAGCCCCAGCATTTT
v_gene: TRBV18; j_gene: TRBJ2-6; d_gene: -; CDR3aa: CASSPSTGMGANVLTF; CDR3nt: TGTGCCAGCTCACCTTCCACAGGGATGGGGGCCAACGTCCTGACTTTC